This T cell receptor beta chain was captured in a study of radiotherapy plus CTLA-4 blockade in lung cancer. The assay was immunoSEQ multiplex PCR, and TCRdb's table has in-frame clones only and misses some. The sample shows more than 90,000 clones, 78% of them seen only once. Germline V CDR1 and CDR2: SGHAT, FQNNGV. Losses at the gene ends were 3 bases for V and 5 bases for J; bases not matched to a gene: 6. The CDR3 contains 15 residues. The receptor comes from a human donor with non-small cell lung cancer who had a partial response to radiotherapy plus ipilimumab. Source: peripheral blood, taken from a patient treated with radiotherapy plus ipilimumab. The chain uses TRBV11-2 and TRBJ1-4; 7 positions match TRBD1. The CDR3, as DNA: TGTGCCAGCAGCTTTAATTCAGGGGGGAATGAAAAACTGTTTTTT. It translates to CASSFNSGGNEKLFF.